This T cell receptor beta chain was identified during a study of cytomegalovirus exposure and HLA in healthy donors. Study in general: In terms of ancestry, the Caucasian-associated cluster contained about 81% of the approximately 400 genotyped donors. Study findings and constraints: Later analysis associated a missense DCLRE1C variant with TCR beta V- and J-gene trimming.

Germline CDR1 is SGHAT and CDR2 is FQNNGV. V shed 5 bases, J shed 4 bases, and the junction held 5 bases outside the gene matches. The CDR3 is 14 amino acids. The donors gave bone marrow, and they were healthy. Points on this clone: Its antigen is not known.

The PCR used 60 Vbeta and 13 Jbeta primers. Assay used: immunoSEQ multiplex PCR; TCRdb lists only in-frame clones, some missing. Of more than 150,000 clones listed, more than 65% are singletons. Sequenced material: PBMCs. This clonotype was sampled from a girl aged 2 to 9 in good health and CMV-seropositive. The chain joins TRBV11-2 to TRBJ2-3; 8 positions agree with TRBD1. CDR3 nucleotides: TGTGCCAGCAGCGAGAGACAGGGGTCAGATACGCAGTATTTT. It encodes CASSERQGSDTQYF.